The source of this T cell receptor beta chain is a study of post-analysis software for immune sequencing data. Study-level information: Patients had relapsing-remitting, secondary progressive or progressive-relapsing multiple sclerosis; some lacked subtype.

The authors incorporated unique molecular identifiers into the TCR beta cDNA libraries. From around 1 to 10 million T cells, 400,000 to 650,000 cDNA molecules were obtained. TCRdb redid the calling of the PCR reads with MiXCR, one entry per CDR3 protein. This sample has 700,000 to 900,000 distinct CDR3 sequences, with just over 45% found just once. As concerns this clonotype: Its antigen is unknown.

Findings and limits, study-wide: Controls showed lower frequencies than patients for four to six TRBV segments, and TRBV5-6, TRBV5-1 and TRBV20-1 were among these. Significantly lower normalized Chao1 diversity was seen in multiple sclerosis patients than in controls.

Germline CDR1 reads MNHEY; CDR2 reads SVGAGI. Trimming took 6 bases from V and 1 from J, leaving 9 bases between them. The CDR3 runs 13 residues. The clonotype was recovered from a girl aged 5-17 years with multiple sclerosis. This sequence joins TRBV6-5 and TRBJ1-2, with TRBD1 as a possible D gene (5 bases). The sequenced sample was blood. The CDR3 loop is CASSWGINYGYTF. The CDR3 DNA follows: TGTGCCAGCAGCTGGGGCATTAACTATGGCTACACCTTC.